Here is one TCR beta chain with its context. Its antigen remains unknown. The source of the sample is a study of CD8 T cells in ankylosing spondylitis. Study findings and constraints: Peripheral blood samples showed relatively rare disease-linked clones, and these clones were CD8+. Ankylosing spondylitis blood appeared to carry a characteristic TCR beta motif of seven to nine highly homologous variants. Matched ankylosing spondylitis synovial fluid reportedly contained a significantly enriched population of disease-linked clones. Previously reported in reactive arthritis synovial fluid and blood were some of the motif variants.

Quantitative 5'-RACE with molecular barcodes generated TCR beta libraries. Using its own MiXCR run on the 5' RACE reads, TCRdb lists one record per CDR3 protein. Of about 800,000 distinct CDR3 sequences listed, about an eighth were seen once; the top ten hold 0.45% to 0.6%. V trimming: 8 bases; J trimming: 6 bases; junction bases outside the gene matches: 7. The CDR3 has 13 amino acids. CDR1 is MNHEY, CDR2 SVGEGT, per germline. The chain links TRBV6-2 or TRBV6-3 to TRBJ2-7, with 10 bases fitting TRBD2. Sequencing was performed on blood, either unsorted or a sorted T cell fraction (not recorded which). This clonotype was obtained from a male donor with ankylosing spondylitis. CDR3 bases: TGTGCCAGCGTCGGGACTAGCGAATCCGAGCAGTACTTC. Residues: CASVGTSESEQYF.